The 26 T cell receptor beta chains in this list originate from one sample, sequenced in a study of OX40 agonist ivuxolimab in advanced cancers. Receptor amplification or capture employed the immunoSEQ multiplex PCR assay. TCRdb stores this immuneACCESS table with in-frame sequences only. Part of the clones is absent; in the studies checked, under half of the shortfall reflects unresolved V genes, and no reason is known for the rest. This sample gives 70,000 or so clones in total; more than 65% of them show up just once. Jointly, the top ten make up more than 0.95% of the sample. Material: CD4+ or CD8+ T cells sorted from blood, obtained in a trial of the OX40 agonist ivuxolimab. Receptor source: an adult with an advanced solid tumor such as melanoma, head and neck, liver or kidney cancer.

V and J are TRBV7-6 and TRBJ1-1; D not certain. Germline-derived CDR1 and CDR2 are SGHVS and FNYEAQ. The CDR3 contains 13 residues. V was clipped by 1 base and J by 6 bases, with 9 bases between them. CDR3 in amino acids: CASSLETGAEAFF. DNA for the CDR3: TGTGCCAGCAGCTTAGAGACCGGGGCTGAAGCTTTCTTT.

The chain joins TRBV11-2 to TRBJ1-5, with unresolved D. Germline V gives CDR1 SGHAT, CDR2 FQNNGV. This CDR3 spans 13 amino acids. Between the trimmed V and J ends, which lost 2 bases and 9 bases, there was a span of 11 bases. The CDR3 nucleotides are TGTGCCAGCAGCTTAACAAGGCGTGGGCCCCAGCATTTT. It codes for CASSLTRRGPQHF.

This clone showed up just once. This sequence joins TRBV4-3 and TRBJ2-1; 11 nucleotides line up with TRBD2. The CDR3 sequence is 15 residues long. The V and J ends lost 1 base and 8 bases, in that order; junction bases with no gene match: 4. Germline-derived CDR1 and CDR2 are LGHNA and YSLEER. CDR3 in amino acids: CASSQALAGVHEQFF. In nucleotides, the CDR3 is TGCGCCAGCAGCCAAGCACTAGCGGGGGTGCATGAGCAGTTCTTC.

The table lists this clone with a count of one. The gene calls are TRBV6-5 and TRBJ1-2; tentative D call: TRBD1 (6 bases). Germline V gene sequence: CDR1 MNHEY, CDR2 SVGAGI. The CDR3 sequence is 14 residues long. The V gene lost 0 bases and the J gene lost 5 bases, with 10 bases spanning the gap. DNA for the CDR3: TGTGCCAGCAGTTACTCTGGGGACACTTATGGCTACACCTTC. Its translation: CASSYSGDTYGYTF.

V is TRBV28 and J is TRBJ2-5, with D tentatively TRBD2 (7 bases). The J call could be wrong; TRBJ2-7 is a better fit for the DNA end. CDR3 length equals 14 residues. Looked up from germline, CDR1 is MDHEN and CDR2 is SYDVKM. CDR3 loop: CATSSGGLSYEQYF. As DNA, the CDR3 is TGTGCCACCTCTTCGGGGGGCCTGTCCTACGAGCAGTACTTC.

The chain has TRBV5-1 and TRBJ1-1; weak D call: TRBD1 (5 bases). CDR3 length: 11 residues. The germline CDR1 and CDR2 sequences are SGHRS and YFSETQ. V was cut by 0 bases and J by 9 bases, with 6 bases left in between. DNA of the CDR3: TGCGCCAGCAGCTTGGAGGGACAAGCTTTCTTT. Translation: CASSLEGQAFF.

There are a few counts of this clone. This chain links TRBV12-2 with TRBJ1-2; no check of the table's D call, TRBD1, against the DNA was made. TRBV12-2 is a recognized pseudogene. This CDR3 comprises 12 residues. The CDR3 region has the DNA TGTGCAAGTCGCTTAGGGACAGACGGCTACACCTTC. It translates to CASRLGTDGYTF.

This chain uses TRBV6-5 with TRBJ2-5, with 7 bases lining up with TRBD1. Germline CDR1 MNHEY, CDR2 SVGAGI. The CDR3 loop spans 16 amino acids. Trimming cost V 0 bases and J 1 base; bases outside gene matches: 5. The chain's CDR3 is CASSYSGQMPQETQYF. The CDR3, as DNA: TGTGCCAGCAGTTACTCGGGACAGATGCCCCAAGAGACCCAGTACTTC.

This clone was detected only once. The V gene is TRBV7-9, the J gene TRBJ1-4; 7 nucleotides agree with TRBD1. The CDR3 contains 14 residues. Germline lookup yields CDR1 SEHNR and CDR2 FQNEAQ (reference sequence). V dropped 5 bases and J dropped 6; count of bases not matched to a gene: 6. The CDR3 region has the DNA TGTGCCAGCAGCCCAGGGGGGGGTGATGAAAAACTGTTTTTT. It encodes CASSPGGGDEKLFF.

The chain links TRBV7-2 to TRBJ2-7; unclear D gene. With 2 bases removed from V and 7 bases from J, the gap between germline ends came to 18 bases. The length of the CDR3 is 15 residues. Germline-derived CDR1 and CDR2 are SGHTA and FQGNSA. CDR3 sequence reads: CASSLPTGTLGEQYF. CDR3 coding DNA: TGTGCCAGCAGCTTACCCACGGGCACCCTGGGGGAGCAGTACTTC.

This chain links TRBV10-3 with TRBJ2-7; D is tentatively TRBD1 or TRBD2 (5 bases each). V lost 6 bases, J lost 3 bases, and 18 bases lay in between. Germline V gene data show CDR1 as ENHRY and CDR2 as SYGVKD. The CDR3 extends over 15 amino acids. The CDR3 sequence: CAISWDGITLYEQYF. In DNA, the CDR3 is TGTGCCATCAGCTGGGACGGAATTACCCTCTACGAGCAGTACTTC.

The V and J genes are TRBV19 and TRBJ2-3; D gene uncertain. This CDR3 region has 14 residues. The V and J ends lost 6 bases and 3 bases respectively, with 13 bases between them. Looked up from germline, CDR1 is LNHDA and CDR2 is SQIVND (reference sequence). The CDR3 here is CASRDGEITDTQYF. CDR3 in DNA: TGTGCCAGTAGGGATGGCGAGATAACAGATACGCAGTATTTT.

The V and J genes are TRBV15 and TRBJ1-5; TRBD1 aligns across 7 bases. The ends lost 1 base at V and 7 bases at J; junction bases unmatched: 10. Germline CDR1 LNHNV, CDR2 YYDKDF (reference sequence). The CDR3 runs 16 residues. As DNA, the CDR3 is TGTGCCACCAGCAGAGGACAGGGCGCCGGGGGCCAGCCCCAGCATTTT. It codes for CATSRGQGAGGQPQHF.

This chain connects TRBV6-1 to TRBJ1-1; D may be TRBD1 (5 bases). The CDR3 is made up of 14 amino acids. V shed 7 bases and J shed 1 base, with 13 bases lying between them. Germline CDR1 and CDR2: MNHNS and SASEGT. This chain's CDR3 is CASTEGRRNTEAFF. The CDR3 DNA reads TGTGCCAGCACGGAGGGGAGAAGGAACACTGAAGCTTTCTTT.

The chain links TRBV18 to TRBJ1-1, with D unresolved. CDR3 length equals 13 residues. V lost 2 bases, J lost 4 bases, and 8 bases lay in between. Germline values: CDR1 KGHSH, CDR2 LQKENI. CDR3 region: CASSPSGFTEAFF. In nucleotides, the CDR3 is TGTGCCAGCTCACCATCGGGTTTCACTGAAGCTTTCTTT.

V gene TRBV28 combines with J gene TRBJ2-5; 9 nucleotides match TRBD2. Germline values: CDR1 MDHEN, CDR2 SYDVKM. V was pared by 5 bases and J by 6 bases, with 7 bases of the junction left unmatched. This CDR3 contains 14 residues. This CDR3 is CASSKRGAVKTQYF. The CDR3 DNA reads TGTGCCAGCAGTAAGCGGGGGGCCGTAAAGACCCAGTACTTC.

J is TRBJ1-1 and V is TRBV6-5; no reliable D call. Germline CDR1 reads MNHEY; CDR2 reads SVGAGI. The V end lost 10 bases, the J end lost 1 base, and 10 bases lay between the germline ends. CDR3 length: 12 amino acids. The CDR3 sequence is CAIKDPNTEAFF. DNA for the CDR3: TGTGCCATCAAGGACCCGAACACTGAAGCTTTCTTT.

V usage is TRBV9 and J usage is TRBJ2-5; perhaps TRBD1 as D (5 bases). V lost 0 bases to trimming and J lost 4 bases, with 10 bases between them. The germline gives CDR1 SGDLS, CDR2 YYNGEE. The CDR3 spans 14 residues. CDR3: CASSVESTGETQYF. The CDR3 DNA follows: TGTGCCAGCAGCGTAGAGTCCACAGGAGAGACCCAGTACTTC.

The chain has TRBV6-5 and TRBJ2-3; a possible D gene is TRBD1 (6 bases). The CDR3 has 15 amino acids. Germline V gene data show CDR1 as MNHEY and CDR2 as SVGAGI. Trimming took 2 bases from V and 2 from J, leaving 11 bases between them. In nucleotides, the CDR3 is TGTGCCAGCAGTTACCAACAGGGTGACACAGATACGCAGTATTTT. This codes for CASSYQQGDTDTQYF.

This clone showed up just a few times. The CDR3 region has the DNA TGTGCCAGCAGTTTTCCGGGGCAGCCCCAGCATTTT. Its protein is CASSFPGQPQHF. The gene calls are TRBV27 and TRBJ1-5; D gene unclear. Germline CDR1 reads MNHEY; CDR2 reads SMNVEV (reference sequence). The V end lost 3 bases, the J end lost 7 bases, and 7 bases lay between the germline ends. The CDR3 is 12 amino acids.

The V gene is TRBV6-5, the J gene TRBJ1-1; a weak D match, TRBD1 (5 bases). V was pared by 0 bases and J by 8 bases, with 16 bases between. This CDR3 comprises 15 residues. Germline-derived CDR1 and CDR2 are MNHEY and SVGAGI. The CDR3: CASSYSNGGTFEAFF. The CDR3 coding sequence is TGTGCCAGCAGTTACTCGAATGGGGGAACCTTCGAAGCTTTCTTT.

The chain employs TRBV6-1 and TRBJ2-7; D is unresolved. V gave up 3 bases and J gave up 1 base, with 7 bases separating them. CDR1 is MNHNS and CDR2 is SASEGT in the germline V gene. This CDR3 spans 13 amino acids. The CDR3 DNA follows: TGTGCCAGCAGTGAGGGCAGATCCTACGAGCAGTACTTC. Translating gives CASSEGRSYEQYF.

This sequence joins TRBV18 and TRBJ1-1, with no clear D. This CDR3 has 14 amino acids. The germline V gene encodes CDR1 KGHSH and CDR2 LQKENI. V was pared by 3 bases and J by 4 bases, with 12 bases between. CDR3 DNA sequence: TGTGCCAGCTCACCGACTCCAACTGCCACTGAAGCTTTCTTT. Translation: CASSPTPTATEAFF.

This clone was seen only a few times. The chain couples TRBV2 to TRBJ1-5; no reliable D call. Germline lookup yields CDR1 SNHLY and CDR2 FYNNEI. The CDR3 runs 14 residues. Trimming left V 3 bases short and J 11 bases short, with 17 bases between. The CDR3 sequence is CASSDGWGEVAQHF. The CDR3 DNA is TGTGCCAGCAGTGATGGGTGGGGAGAAGTAGCCCAGCATTTT.

In its sample, this clone was seen a few times. The rearrangement joins TRBV19 to TRBJ1-5, with TRBD1 as a possible D gene (5 bases). Trimming left V 7 bases short and J 2 bases short, with 12 bases between. Germline V gene lookup returns CDR1 LNHDA and CDR2 SQIVND (reference sequence). The CDR3 consists of 14 residues. The CDR3 is CASNGGGGNQPQHF. In nucleotides, the CDR3 is TGTGCCAGTAATGGGGGGGGTGGCAATCAGCCCCAGCATTTT.

The chain uses TRBV7-8 and TRBJ2-7, with D unclear. The CDR3 covers 12 residues. Trimming took 2 bases from V and 3 from J, leaving 5 bases between them. Germline V lookup: CDR1 SGHVS, CDR2 FQNEAQ. The CDR3 loop reads CASSLQVYEQYF. DNA of the CDR3: TGTGCCAGCAGCTTACAGGTCTACGAGCAGTACTTC.